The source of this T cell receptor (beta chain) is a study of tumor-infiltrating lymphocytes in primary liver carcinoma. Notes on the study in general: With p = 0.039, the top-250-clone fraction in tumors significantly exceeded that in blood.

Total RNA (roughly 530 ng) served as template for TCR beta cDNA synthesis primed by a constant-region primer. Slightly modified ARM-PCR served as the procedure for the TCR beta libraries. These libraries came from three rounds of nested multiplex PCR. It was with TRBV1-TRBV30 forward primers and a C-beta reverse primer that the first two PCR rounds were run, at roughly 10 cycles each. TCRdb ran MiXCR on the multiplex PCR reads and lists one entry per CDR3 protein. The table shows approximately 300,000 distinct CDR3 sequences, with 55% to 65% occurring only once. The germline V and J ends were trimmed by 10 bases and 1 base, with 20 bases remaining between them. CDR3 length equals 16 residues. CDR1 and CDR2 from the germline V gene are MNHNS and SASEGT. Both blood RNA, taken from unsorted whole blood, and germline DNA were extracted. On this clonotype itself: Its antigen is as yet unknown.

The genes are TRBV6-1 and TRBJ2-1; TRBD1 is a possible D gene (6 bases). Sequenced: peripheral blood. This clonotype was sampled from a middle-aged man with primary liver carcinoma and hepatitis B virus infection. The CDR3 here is CANNYLPDSSYNEQFF. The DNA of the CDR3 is TGTGCCAACAACTACCTCCCGGACAGTTCCTACAATGAGCAGTTCTTC.